Below are 11 T cell receptor beta chains sequenced from a single sample in a study of OX40 agonist ivuxolimab in advanced cancers. TCRdb's table, derived via immunoSEQ multiplex PCR, lists solely in-frame clones and lacks some. The sample holds 55,000 to 70,000 clones, 85% seen once. The sample in question was CD4+ or CD8+ T cells sorted from blood, obtained in a trial of the OX40 agonist ivuxolimab. The receptor source for this set is an adult with an advanced solid tumor such as melanoma, head and neck, liver or kidney cancer.

The chain links TRBV6-5 to TRBJ2-7; 9 positions agree with TRBD2. Germline-derived CDR1 and CDR2 are MNHEY and SVGAGI. The CDR3 extends over 15 amino acids. J was trimmed by 3 bases and V by 0 bases; bases with no gene match: 3. The CDR3 loop is CASSYSSGGNYEQYF. DNA for the CDR3: TGTGCCAGCAGTTACTCTAGCGGGGGAAACTACGAGCAGTACTTC.

J is TRBJ2-3 and V is TRBV6-6, with 7 bases lining up with TRBD1. The length of the CDR3 is 14 residues. V was pared by 5 bases and J by 5 bases, with 7 bases of the junction left unmatched. Germline V gene data show CDR1 as MNHNY and CDR2 as SVGAGI (reference sequence). CDR3 DNA sequence: TGTGCCAGCAGTCCGACAGGGAAGGGAGATACGCAGTATTTT. Translating gives CASSPTGKGDTQYF.

V is TRBV2 and J is TRBJ2-7, with 7 bases fitting TRBD2. Germline CDR1 SNHLY, CDR2 FYNNEI. The CDR3 spans 15 residues. Trimming removed 7 bases from V and 5 bases from J; junction bases left unmatched: 14. The CDR3 spells CASILLAGAFDEQYF. DNA for the CDR3: TGTGCCAGCATCCTCCTTGCGGGAGCATTCGACGAGCAGTACTTC.

This clone was observed a few times. The CDR3 is CASKRRGGRSTDTQYF. Written as DNA, the CDR3 is TGTGCCAGTAAGCGGCGTGGGGGGCGAAGCACAGATACGCAGTATTTT. The V call is TRBV19, the J call TRBJ2-3; D may correspond to TRBD1 or TRBD2 (6 bases each). The V gene lost 7 bases and the J gene lost 0 bases, with 17 bases spanning the gap. Germline V lookup: CDR1 LNHDA, CDR2 SQIVND (reference sequence). The CDR3 totals 16 residues.

The chain carries TRBV5-1 and TRBJ2-2; D is unclear. The germline V and J ends were trimmed by 2 bases and 6 bases, with 11 bases remaining between them. Germline CDR1 reads SGHRS; CDR2 reads YFSETQ. The CDR3 extends over 14 amino acids. The CDR3 is CASSLLTSSGELFF. The CDR3 DNA follows: TGCGCCAGCAGCTTATTAACGAGTTCCGGGGAGCTGTTTTTT.

The chain has TRBV11-2 and TRBJ2-1, with 12 bases lining up with TRBD2. With 2 bases clipped from V and 5 bases from J, the junction kept 10 bases outside the gene matches. The CDR3 extends over 18 amino acids. Germline assignment: CDR1 SGHAT and CDR2 FQNNGV. As DNA, the CDR3 is TGTGCCAGCAGCTTATCTCCTCCGACTAGCGGGAGTAACAATGAGCAGTTCTTC. Translation gives CASSLSPPTSGSNNEQFF.

The V gene is TRBV7-8, the J gene TRBJ2-4; 7 bases line up with TRBD1. The germline CDR1 and CDR2 sequences are SGHVS and FQNEAQ. V lost 1 base, J lost 0 bases, and 6 bases stayed unmatched. The CDR3 covers 17 residues. The CDR3 DNA reads as TGTGCCAGCAGCTTAGAGGGGGCGACTTCAGCCAAAAACATTCAGTACTTC. Amino acids: CASSLEGATSAKNIQYF.

This chain connects TRBV9 to TRBJ2-3, with D maybe TRBD2 (6 bases). Trimming cost V 3 bases and J 2 bases, with 13 bases left between them. The CDR3 is 15 residues long. Germline V gives CDR1 SGDLS, CDR2 YYNGEE. Here the CDR3 reads CASSGLGRTTDTQYF. The CDR3 DNA reads TGTGCCAGCAGCGGACTAGGTAGGACCACAGATACGCAGTATTTT.

The chain recombines TRBV4-3 with TRBJ2-1; D uncertain. Germline V gives CDR1 LGHNA, CDR2 YSLEER. The CDR3 totals 13 residues. Trimming took 0 bases from V and 4 from J, leaving 4 bases between them. Here the CDR3 DNA reads TGCGCCAGCAGCCAAGATTTATACAATGAGCAGTTCTTC. Protein product: CASSQDLYNEQFF.

The CDR3 region is CASSLSFSVSTDTQYF. In DNA, the CDR3 is TGTGCCAGCAGTTTAAGTTTTTCGGTCAGCACAGATACGCAGTATTTT. The chain couples TRBV27 to TRBJ2-3; D unclear. CDR1 is MNHEY and CDR2 is SMNVEV in the germline V gene (reference sequence). The CDR3 covers 16 residues. The V and J ends lost 2 bases and 0 bases respectively, with 12 bases between them.

This chain connects TRBV7-2 to TRBJ2-7, with D perhaps matching TRBD2 (6 bases). V was trimmed by 5 bases and J by 0 bases, leaving 11 bases between them. There are 14 residues in the CDR3. Germline V gene sequence: CDR1 SGHTA, CDR2 FQGNSA. The CDR3 nucleotides are TGTGCCAGCAGCCAGGGACTGATCTCCTACGAGCAGTACTTC. This translates into CASSQGLISYEQYF.